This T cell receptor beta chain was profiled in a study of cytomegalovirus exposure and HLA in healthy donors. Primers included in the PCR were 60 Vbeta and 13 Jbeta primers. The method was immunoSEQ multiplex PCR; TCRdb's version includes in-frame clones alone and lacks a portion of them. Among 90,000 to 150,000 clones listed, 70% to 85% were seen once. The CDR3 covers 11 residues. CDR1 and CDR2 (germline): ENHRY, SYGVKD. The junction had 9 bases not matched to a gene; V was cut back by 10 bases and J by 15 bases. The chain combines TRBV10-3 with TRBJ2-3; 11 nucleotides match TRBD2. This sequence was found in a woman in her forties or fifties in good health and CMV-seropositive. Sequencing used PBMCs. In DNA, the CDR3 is TGTGCCACCAAACTAGCGGGGGTATGTTATTTT. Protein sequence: CATKLAGVCYF.